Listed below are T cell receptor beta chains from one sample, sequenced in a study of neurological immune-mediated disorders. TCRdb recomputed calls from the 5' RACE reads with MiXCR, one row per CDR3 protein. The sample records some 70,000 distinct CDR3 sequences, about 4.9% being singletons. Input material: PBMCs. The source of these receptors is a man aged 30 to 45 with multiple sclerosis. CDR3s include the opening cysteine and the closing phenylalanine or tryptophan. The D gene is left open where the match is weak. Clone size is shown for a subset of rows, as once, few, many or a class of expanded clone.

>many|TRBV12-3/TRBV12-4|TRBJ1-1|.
CASTRGAGGTEAFF
TGTGCCAGCACCCGAGGGGCCGGGGGCACTGAAGCTTTCTTT
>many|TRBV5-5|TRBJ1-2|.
CASSLSWGEGYTF
TGTGCCAGCAGTTTATCATGGGGCGAAGGCTACACCTTC
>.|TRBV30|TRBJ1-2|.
CALGDGYTF
TGTGCCTTAGGCGATGGCTACACCTTC
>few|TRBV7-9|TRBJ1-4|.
CASSSRRGSVKLFF
TGTGCCAGCAGCTCGCGACGGGGTTCGGTAAAACTGTTTTTT
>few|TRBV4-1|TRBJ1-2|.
CASSQEASLEGYTF
TGCGCCAGCAGCCAAGAGGCCAGTCTAGAGGGCTACACCTTC
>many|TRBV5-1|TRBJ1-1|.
CASSLAPTQNTEAFF
TGCGCCAGCAGCTTGGCCCCGACTCAGAACACTGAAGCTTTCTTT
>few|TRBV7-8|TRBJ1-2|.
CASSLAAGVFHPDGYTF
TGTGCCAGCAGCTTAGCGGCAGGGGTTTTCCATCCGGATGGCTACACCTTC
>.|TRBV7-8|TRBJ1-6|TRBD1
CASSLARGTGRTYNSPLNF
TGTGCCAGCAGCTTAGCGCGGGGGACAGGGAGGACCTATAATTCACCCCTCAACTTT
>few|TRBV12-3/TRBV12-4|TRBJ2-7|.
CASSSRTHTPYEQYF
TGTGCCAGCAGTTCCCGGACACACACTCCCTACGAGCAGTACTTC
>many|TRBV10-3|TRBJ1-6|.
CAISESTGASPLHF
TGTGCCATCAGTGAGTCGACGGGGGCTTCACCCCTCCACTTT
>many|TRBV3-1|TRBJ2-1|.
CASSYRAHEQFF
TGTGCCAGCAGCTACAGGGCCCATGAGCAGTTCTTC
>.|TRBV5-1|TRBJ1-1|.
CASSFDHTSEAFF
TGCGCCAGCAGCTTTGACCACACCTCGGAAGCTTTCTTT
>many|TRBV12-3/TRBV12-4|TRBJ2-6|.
CASSSLGLISGANVLTF
TGTGCCAGCAGTTCATTAGGACTCATCTCTGGGGCCAACGTCCTGACTTTC
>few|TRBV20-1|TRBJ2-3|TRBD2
CSASGGFSTDTQYF
TGCAGTGCTAGCGGGGGGTTTTCCACAGATACGCAGTATTTT
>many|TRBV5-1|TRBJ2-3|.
CASSPGATSTDTQYF
TGCGCCAGCAGCCCAGGGGCTACCTCCACAGATACGCAGTATTTT
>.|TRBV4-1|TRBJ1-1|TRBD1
CASSQDRGWGTEAFF
TGCGCCAGCAGCCAGGACAGGGGATGGGGCACTGAAGCTTTCTTT
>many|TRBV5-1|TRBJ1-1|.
CASSFYTNTEAFF
TGCGCCAGCAGCTTCTATACGAACACTGAAGCTTTCTTT
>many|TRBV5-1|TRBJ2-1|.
CASSLVTVRPSSYNEQFF
TGCGCCAGCAGCTTGGTGACAGTTCGACCGAGCTCCTACAATGAGCAGTTCTTC
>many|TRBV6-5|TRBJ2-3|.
CASSFGTEITDTQYF
TGTGCCAGCAGTTTCGGAACGGAGATCACAGATACGCAGTATTTT
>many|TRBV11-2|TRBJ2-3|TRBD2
CASSLARGASKQYF
TGTGCCAGCAGCTTAGCGCGGGGGGCGTCCAAGCAGTATTTT
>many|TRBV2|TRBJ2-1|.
CASSLRDGSLDEQFF
TGTGCCAGCAGTCTTCGGGACGGATCTCTCGATGAGCAGTTCTTC
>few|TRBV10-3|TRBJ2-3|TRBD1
CAISEGQGDGDTQYF
TGTGCCATCAGTGAGGGACAGGGGGATGGAGATACGCAGTATTTT
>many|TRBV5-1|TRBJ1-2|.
CASNADGYGYTF
TGCGCCAGCAACGCGGATGGCTATGGCTACACCTTC
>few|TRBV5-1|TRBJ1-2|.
CASSLAADNYGYTF
TGCGCCAGCAGCTTGGCGGCCGATAACTATGGCTACACCTTC
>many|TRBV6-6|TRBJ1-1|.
CASSSPRGMNTEAFF
TGTGCCAGCAGTTCCCCCAGGGGCATGAACACTGAAGCTTTCTTT
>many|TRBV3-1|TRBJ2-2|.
CASGRGLFGELFF
TGTGCCAGCGGTAGGGGCCTATTCGGGGAGCTGTTTTTT
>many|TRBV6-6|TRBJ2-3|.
CASSYGGASTDTQYF
TGTGCCAGCAGTTATGGGGGGGCATCGACAGATACGCAGTATTTT
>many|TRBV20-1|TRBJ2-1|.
CSARVLVNEQFF
TGCAGTGCTAGGGTACTAGTCAATGAGCAGTTCTTC
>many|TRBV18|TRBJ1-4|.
CASSPGPGFEKLFF
TGTGCCAGCTCACCAGGTCCCGGGTTCGAAAAACTGTTTTTT
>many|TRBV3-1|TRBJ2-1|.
CASSQRAGAYNEQFF
TGTGCCAGCAGCCAGAGGGCAGGGGCCTACAATGAGCAGTTCTTC
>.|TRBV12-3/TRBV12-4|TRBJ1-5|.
CASSLLVQPQHF
TGTGCCAGCAGTCTCTTGGTTCAGCCCCAGCATTTT
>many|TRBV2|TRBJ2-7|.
CASSLWAGHEQYF
TGTGCCAGCAGTCTTTGGGCAGGGCACGAGCAGTACTTC